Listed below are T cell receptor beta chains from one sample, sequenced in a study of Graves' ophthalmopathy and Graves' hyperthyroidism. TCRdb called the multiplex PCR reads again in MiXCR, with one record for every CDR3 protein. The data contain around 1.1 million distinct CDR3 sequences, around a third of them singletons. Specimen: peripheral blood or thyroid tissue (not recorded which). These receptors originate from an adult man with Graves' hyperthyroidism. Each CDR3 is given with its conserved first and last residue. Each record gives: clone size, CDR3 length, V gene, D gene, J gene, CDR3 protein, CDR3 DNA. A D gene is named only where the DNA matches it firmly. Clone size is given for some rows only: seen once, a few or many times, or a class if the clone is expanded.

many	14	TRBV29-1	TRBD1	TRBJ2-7	CSVEAGQGFYEQYF	TGCAGCGTTGAAGCGGGACAGGGTTTCTACGAGCAGTACTTC
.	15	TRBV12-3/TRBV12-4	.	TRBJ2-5	CASSNSDRNQETQYF	TGTGCCAGCAGCAACTCGGACCGAAACCAAGAGACCCAGTACTTC
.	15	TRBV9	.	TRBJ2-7	CASSEEQATFVEQYF	TGTGCCAGCAGCGAGGAACAGGCGACATTCGTAGAGCAGTACTTC
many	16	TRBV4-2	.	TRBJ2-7	CASSQDQGGTYVEQYF	TGTGCCAGCAGCCAAGATCAAGGAGGGACGTACGTGGAGCAGTACTTC
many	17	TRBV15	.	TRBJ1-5	CATSRGLGSVSNQPQHF	TGTGCCACCAGCAGAGGCCTGGGGTCGGTGAGCAATCAGCCCCAGCATTTT
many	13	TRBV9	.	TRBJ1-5	CASSVHTTGPQHF	TGTGCCAGCAGCGTGCATACGACCGGGCCCCAGCATTTT
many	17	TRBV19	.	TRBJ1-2	CASSIEHSGLALHGYTF	TGTGCCAGTAGTATCGAACATTCAGGGTTAGCTTTGCATGGCTACACCTTC
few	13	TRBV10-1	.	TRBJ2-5	CASSERRRGTQYF	TGCGCCAGCAGTGAGAGGAGACGTGGGACCCAGTACTTC
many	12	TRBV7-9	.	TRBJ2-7	CASSIPGGGQYF	TGTGCCAGCAGCATACCCGGGGGCGGGCAGTACTTC
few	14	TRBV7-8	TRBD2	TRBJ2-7	CASSLVSGGLEQYF	TGTGCCAGCAGCTTAGTTAGCGGGGGGCTAGAGCAGTACTTC
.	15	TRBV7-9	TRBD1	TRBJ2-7	CASSPTGGFSYEQYF	TGTGCCAGCAGCCCGACAGGGGGCTTCTCCTACGAGCAGTACTTC
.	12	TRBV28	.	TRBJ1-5	CASSFQYQPQHF	TGTGCCAGCAGTTTCCAATATCAGCCCCAGCATTTT
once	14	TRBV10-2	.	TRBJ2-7	CASSVSLGGPEQYF	TGCGCCAGCAGTGTTAGCTTAGGAGGGCCGGAGCAGTACTTC
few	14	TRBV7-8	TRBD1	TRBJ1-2	CASSFYRGADGYTF	TGTGCCAGCAGCTTTTACAGGGGTGCGGATGGCTACACCTTC